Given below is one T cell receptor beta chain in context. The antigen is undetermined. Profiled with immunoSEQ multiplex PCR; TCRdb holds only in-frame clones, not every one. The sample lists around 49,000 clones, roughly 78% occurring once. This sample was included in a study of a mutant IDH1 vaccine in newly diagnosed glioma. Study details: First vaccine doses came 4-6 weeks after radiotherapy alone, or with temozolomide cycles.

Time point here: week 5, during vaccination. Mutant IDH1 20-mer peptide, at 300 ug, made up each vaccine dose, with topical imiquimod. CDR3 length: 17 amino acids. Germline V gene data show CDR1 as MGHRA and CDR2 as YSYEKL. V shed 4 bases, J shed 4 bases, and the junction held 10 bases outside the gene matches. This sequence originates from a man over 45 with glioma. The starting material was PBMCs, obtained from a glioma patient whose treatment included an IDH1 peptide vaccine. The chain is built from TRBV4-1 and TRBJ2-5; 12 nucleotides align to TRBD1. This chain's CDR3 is CASSRHAGTGGGETQYF. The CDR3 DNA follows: TGCGCCAGCAGCCGCCACGCCGGGACAGGGGGCGGAGAGACCCAGTACTTC.